Here is one TCR beta chain with its context. The source of the sample is a study of tumor-infiltrating lymphocytes in oesophageal squamous cell carcinoma. CDR3 size: 15 residues. Germline V CDR1 and CDR2: SEHNR, FQNEAQ (reference sequence). After removal of 5 bases from V and 11 bases from J, the junction contained 17 bases not matched to a gene. TCRdb called the PCR reads again in MiXCR, with one record for every CDR3 protein. The sample consists of 14,000 or so distinct CDR3 sequences, 50% of them appearing once. The V call is TRBV7-9, the J call TRBJ2-5, with TRBD1 matching 7 bases. The specimen was esophageal tumor tissue. The TCR comes from a male donor with esophageal squamous cell carcinoma. The CDR3 is CASSPSEGANNEQYF. The CDR3, as DNA: TGTGCCAGCAGCCCGTCCGAGGGGGCGAACAATGAGCAGTACTTC.